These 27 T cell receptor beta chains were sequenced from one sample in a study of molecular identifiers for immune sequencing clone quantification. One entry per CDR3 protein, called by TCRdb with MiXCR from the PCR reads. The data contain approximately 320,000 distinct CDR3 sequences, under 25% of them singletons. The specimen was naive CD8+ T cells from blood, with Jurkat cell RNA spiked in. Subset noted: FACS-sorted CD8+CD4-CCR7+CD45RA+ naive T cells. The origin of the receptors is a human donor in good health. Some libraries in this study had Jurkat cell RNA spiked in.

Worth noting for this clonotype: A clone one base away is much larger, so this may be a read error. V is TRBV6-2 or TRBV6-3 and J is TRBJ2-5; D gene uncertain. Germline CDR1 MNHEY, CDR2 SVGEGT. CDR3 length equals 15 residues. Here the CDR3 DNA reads TGTGCCAGCAGTTCCTTAGGAGAATACCAAGAGGCCCAGTACTTC. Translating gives CASSSLGEYQEAQYF.

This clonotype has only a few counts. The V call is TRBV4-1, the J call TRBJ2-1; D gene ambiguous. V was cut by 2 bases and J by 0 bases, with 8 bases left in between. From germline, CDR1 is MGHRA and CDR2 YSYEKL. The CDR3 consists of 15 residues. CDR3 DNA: TGCGCCAGCAGCCAATTTTGGGGCTCCTACAATGAGCAGTTCTTC. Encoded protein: CASSQFWGSYNEQFF.

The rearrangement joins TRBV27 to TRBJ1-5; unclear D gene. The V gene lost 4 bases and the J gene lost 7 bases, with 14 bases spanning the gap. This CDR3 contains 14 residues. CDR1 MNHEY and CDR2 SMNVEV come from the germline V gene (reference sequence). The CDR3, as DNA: TGTGCCAGCAGTTCCTACGGTCTAGGACAGCCCCAGCATTTT. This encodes CASSSYGLGQPQHF.

CDR3 region: CSVPSDAEAFF. The CDR3 DNA sequence: TGCAGCGTTCCCAGCGACGCTGAAGCTTTCTTT. The chain carries TRBV29-1 and TRBJ1-1; no clear D gene. Germline assignment: CDR1 SQVTM and CDR2 ANQGSEA. V was trimmed by 5 bases and J by 6 bases, leaving 10 bases between them. There are 11 residues in the CDR3.

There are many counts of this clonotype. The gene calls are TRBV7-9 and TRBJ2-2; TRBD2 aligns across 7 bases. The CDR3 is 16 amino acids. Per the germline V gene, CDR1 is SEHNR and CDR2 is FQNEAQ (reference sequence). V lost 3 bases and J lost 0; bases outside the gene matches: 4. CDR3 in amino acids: CASSLPGLTNTGELFF. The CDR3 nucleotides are TGTGCCAGCAGCTTGCCGGGACTAACGAACACCGGGGAGCTGTTTTTT.

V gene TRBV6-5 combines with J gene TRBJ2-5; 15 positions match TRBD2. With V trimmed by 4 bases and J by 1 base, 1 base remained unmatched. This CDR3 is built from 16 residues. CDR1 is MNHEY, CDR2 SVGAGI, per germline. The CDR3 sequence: CASSWTSGGVQETQYF. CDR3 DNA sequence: TGTGCCAGCAGTTGGACTAGCGGGGGGGTCCAAGAGACCCAGTACTTC.

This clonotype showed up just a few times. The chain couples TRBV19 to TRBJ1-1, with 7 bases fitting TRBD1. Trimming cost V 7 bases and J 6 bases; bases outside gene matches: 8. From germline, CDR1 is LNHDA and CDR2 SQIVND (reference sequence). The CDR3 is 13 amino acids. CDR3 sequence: CASNPGGLAEAFF. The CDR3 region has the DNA TGTGCCAGTAACCCAGGGGGATTGGCTGAAGCTTTCTTT.

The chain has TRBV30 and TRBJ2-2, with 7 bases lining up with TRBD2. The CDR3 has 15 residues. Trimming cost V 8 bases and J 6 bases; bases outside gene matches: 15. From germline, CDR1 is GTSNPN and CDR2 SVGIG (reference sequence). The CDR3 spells CALDSGLGLAGELFF. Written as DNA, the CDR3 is TGTGCCCTGGACTCAGGACTAGGGCTTGCCGGGGAGCTGTTTTTT.

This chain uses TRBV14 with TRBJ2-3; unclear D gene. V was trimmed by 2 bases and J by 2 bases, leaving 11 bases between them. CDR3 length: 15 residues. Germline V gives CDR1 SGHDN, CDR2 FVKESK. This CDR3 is CASSQSGFFTDTQYF. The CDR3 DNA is TGTGCCAGCAGCCAATCGGGTTTCTTCACAGATACGCAGTATTTT. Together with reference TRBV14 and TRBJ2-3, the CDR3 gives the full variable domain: EAGVTQFPSHSVIEKGQTVTLRCDPISGHDNLYWYRRVMGKEIKFLLHFVKESKQDESGMPNNRFLAERTGGTYSTLKVQPAELEDSGVYFCASSQSGFFTDTQYFGPGTRLTVL.

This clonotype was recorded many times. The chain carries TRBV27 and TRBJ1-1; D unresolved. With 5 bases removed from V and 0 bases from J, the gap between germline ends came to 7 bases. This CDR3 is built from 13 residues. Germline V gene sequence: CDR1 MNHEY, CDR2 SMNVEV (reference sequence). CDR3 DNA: TGTGCCAGCAGTCAGATGATGAACACTGAAGCTTTCTTT. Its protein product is CASSQMMNTEAFF.

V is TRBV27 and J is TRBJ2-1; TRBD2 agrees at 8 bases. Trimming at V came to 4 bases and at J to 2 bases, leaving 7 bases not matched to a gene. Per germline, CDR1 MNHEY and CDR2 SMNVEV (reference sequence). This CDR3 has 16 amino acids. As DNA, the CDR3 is TGTGCCAGCAGTTACACGGGGGGGGTTGCCTACAATGAGCAGTTCTTC. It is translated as CASSYTGGVAYNEQFF.

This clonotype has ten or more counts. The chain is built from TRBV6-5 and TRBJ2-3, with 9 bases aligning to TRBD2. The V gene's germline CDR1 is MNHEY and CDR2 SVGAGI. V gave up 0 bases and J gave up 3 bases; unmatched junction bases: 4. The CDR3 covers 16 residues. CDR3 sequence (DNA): TGTGCCAGCAGTTACTCGCAAGCGGGGGGTACAGATACGCAGTATTTT. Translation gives CASSYSQAGGTDTQYF.

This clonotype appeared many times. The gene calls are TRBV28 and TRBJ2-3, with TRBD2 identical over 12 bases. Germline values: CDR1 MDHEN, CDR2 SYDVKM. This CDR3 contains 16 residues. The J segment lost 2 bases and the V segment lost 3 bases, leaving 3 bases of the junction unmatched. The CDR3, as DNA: TGTGCCAGCAGTTTCGGGACTAGCGGGCTCACAGATACGCAGTATTTT. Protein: CASSFGTSGLTDTQYF.

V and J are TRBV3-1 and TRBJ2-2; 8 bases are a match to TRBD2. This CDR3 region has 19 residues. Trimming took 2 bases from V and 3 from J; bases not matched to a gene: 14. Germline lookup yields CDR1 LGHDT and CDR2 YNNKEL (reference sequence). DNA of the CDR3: TGTGCCAGCAGCCAACTCCACCCGGGAGGGGCGCGAGACACCGGGGAGCTGTTTTTT. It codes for CASSQLHPGGARDTGELFF. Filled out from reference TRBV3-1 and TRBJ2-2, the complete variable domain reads DTAVSQTPKYLVTQMGNDKSIKCEQNLGHDTMYWYKQDSKKFLKIMFSYNNKELIINETVPNRFSPKSPDKAHLNLHINSLELGDSAVYFCASSQLHPGGARDTGELFFGEGSRLTVL.

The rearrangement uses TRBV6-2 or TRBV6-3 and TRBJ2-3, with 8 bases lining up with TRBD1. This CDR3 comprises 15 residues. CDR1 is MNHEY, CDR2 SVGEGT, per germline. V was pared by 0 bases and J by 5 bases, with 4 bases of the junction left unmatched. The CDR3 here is CASSYSQGAKDTQYF. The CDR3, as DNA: TGTGCCAGCAGTTACTCGCAGGGGGCTAAAGATACGCAGTATTTT.

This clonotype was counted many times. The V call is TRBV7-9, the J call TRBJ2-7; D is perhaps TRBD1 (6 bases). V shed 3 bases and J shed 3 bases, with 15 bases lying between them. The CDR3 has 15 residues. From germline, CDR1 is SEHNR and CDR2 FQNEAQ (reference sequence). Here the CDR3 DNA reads TGTGCCAGCAGCTTGCGCCCCGGACAGAGCTACGAGCAGTACTTC. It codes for CASSLRPGQSYEQYF.

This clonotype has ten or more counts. The CDR3 DNA is TGTGCCAGCAGTTTCGTAGGGATCACCGGGGAGCTGTTTTTT. Translation: CASSFVGITGELFF. J is TRBJ2-2 and V is TRBV27; D is uncertain. Per the germline V gene, CDR1 is MNHEY and CDR2 is SMNVEV (reference sequence). Trimming took 3 bases from V and 4 from J, leaving 9 bases between them. The CDR3 has 14 residues.

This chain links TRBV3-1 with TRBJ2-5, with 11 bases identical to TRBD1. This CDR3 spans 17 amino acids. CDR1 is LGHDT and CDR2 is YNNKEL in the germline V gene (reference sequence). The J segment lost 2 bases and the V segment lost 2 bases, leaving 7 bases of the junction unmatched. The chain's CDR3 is CASSQLGTGGRQETQYF. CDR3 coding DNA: TGTGCCAGCAGCCAACTCGGGACAGGGGGTCGGCAAGAGACCCAGTACTTC.

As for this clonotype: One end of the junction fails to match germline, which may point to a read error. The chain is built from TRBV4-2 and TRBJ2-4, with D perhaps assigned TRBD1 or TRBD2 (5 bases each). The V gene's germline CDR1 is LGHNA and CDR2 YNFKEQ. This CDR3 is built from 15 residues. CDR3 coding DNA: TGTGCCAGCAGCCATGAGGGACGAGCCAAAAACGTTCAGTACTTC. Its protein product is CASSHEGRAKNVQYF.

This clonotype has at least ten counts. Written as DNA, the CDR3 is TGTGCCAGCAGTTCGGCGTACAGGGGCGACGGGGAGCTGTTTTTT. Protein: CASSSAYRGDGELFF. V usage is TRBV28 and J usage is TRBJ2-2; 7 bases are a match to TRBD1. The CDR3 consists of 15 residues. Germline values: CDR1 MDHEN, CDR2 SYDVKM. J lost 7 bases, V lost 4 bases, and 9 bases had no gene match.

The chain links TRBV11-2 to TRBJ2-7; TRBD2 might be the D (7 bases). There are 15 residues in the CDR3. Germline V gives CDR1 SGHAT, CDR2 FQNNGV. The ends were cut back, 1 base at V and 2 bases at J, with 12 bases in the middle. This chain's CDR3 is CASSLGAGAAYEQYF. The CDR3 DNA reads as TGTGCCAGCAGCTTAGGCGCGGGGGCCGCCTACGAGCAGTACTTC.

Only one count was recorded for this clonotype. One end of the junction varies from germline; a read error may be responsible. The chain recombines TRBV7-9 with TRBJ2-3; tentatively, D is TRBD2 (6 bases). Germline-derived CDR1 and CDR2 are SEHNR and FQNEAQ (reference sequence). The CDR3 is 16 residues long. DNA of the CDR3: TGTGCCAGCAGCGTAGCGGAGGGCGCCAGCACAGATACGCAGTATTTT. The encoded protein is CASSVAEGASTDTQYF.

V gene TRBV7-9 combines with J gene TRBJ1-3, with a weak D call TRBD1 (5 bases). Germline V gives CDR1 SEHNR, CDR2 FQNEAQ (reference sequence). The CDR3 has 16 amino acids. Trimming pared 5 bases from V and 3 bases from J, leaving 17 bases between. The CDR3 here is CASSPTLQGIGNTIYF. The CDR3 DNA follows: TGTGCCAGCAGCCCTACCCTCCAGGGAATTGGAAACACCATATATTTT.

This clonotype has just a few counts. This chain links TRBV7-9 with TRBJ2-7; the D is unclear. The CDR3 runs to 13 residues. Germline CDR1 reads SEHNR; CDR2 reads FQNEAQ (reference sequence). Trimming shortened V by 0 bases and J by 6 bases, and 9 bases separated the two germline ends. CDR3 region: CASSLAPASEQYF. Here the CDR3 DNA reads TGTGCCAGCAGCTTAGCGCCAGCAAGCGAGCAGTACTTC.

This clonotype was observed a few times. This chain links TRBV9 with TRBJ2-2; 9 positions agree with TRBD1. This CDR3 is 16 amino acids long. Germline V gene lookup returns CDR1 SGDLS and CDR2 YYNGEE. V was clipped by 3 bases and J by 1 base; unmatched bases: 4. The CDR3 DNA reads TGTGCCAGCAGCGCAAACAGGGGGCGGAACACCGGGGAGCTGTTTTTT. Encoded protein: CASSANRGRNTGELFF.

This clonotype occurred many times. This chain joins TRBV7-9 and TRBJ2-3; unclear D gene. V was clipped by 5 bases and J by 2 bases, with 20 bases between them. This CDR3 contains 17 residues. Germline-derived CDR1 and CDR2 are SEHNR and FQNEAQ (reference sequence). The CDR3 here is CASSIHSLGYATDTQYF. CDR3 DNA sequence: TGTGCCAGCAGCATACACAGTTTAGGGTACGCCACAGATACGCAGTATTTT. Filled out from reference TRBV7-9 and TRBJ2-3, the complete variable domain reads DTGVSQNPRHKITKRGQNVTFRCDPISEHNRLYWYRQTLGQGPEFLTYFQNEAQLEKSRLLSDRFSAERPKGSFSTLEIQRTEQGDSAMYLCASSIHSLGYATDTQYFGPGTRLTVL.

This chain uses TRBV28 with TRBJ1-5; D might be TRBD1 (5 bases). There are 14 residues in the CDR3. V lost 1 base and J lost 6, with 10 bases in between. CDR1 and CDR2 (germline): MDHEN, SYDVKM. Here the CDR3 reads CASSLLRDRQPQHF. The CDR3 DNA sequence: TGTGCCAGCAGTTTATTACGGGACCGTCAGCCCCAGCATTTT.